This is a list of T cell receptor beta chains from one sample in a study of vaccination and CD4 T cells after COVID-19. Their antigens remain unidentified. TCRdb re-called the PCR reads through MiXCR, storing one row per CDR3 protein. The sample carries 4,500 to 6,000 distinct CDR3 sequences, around 40% recorded once. The sequencing input was CD4+ T cells from blood, cultured in vitro. The receptors originated from a human donor in good health. Both conserved end residues are trimmed from each CDR3. The order of the fields is CDR3 protein, J gene, V gene.

CDR3 protein: ASSDSEGGPDTQY; J gene: TRBJ2-3; V gene: TRBV6-4
CDR3 protein: ASSVGTYGYT; J gene: TRBJ1-2; V gene: TRBV7-9
CDR3 protein: ASSLQGGGGYT; J gene: TRBJ1-2; V gene: TRBV2
CDR3 protein: SVQGAANQPQH; J gene: TRBJ1-5; V gene: TRBV20-1
CDR3 protein: ASSRVLAGGETQY; J gene: TRBJ2-5; V gene: TRBV6-2/TRBV6-3
CDR3 protein: SVPGPYQETQY; J gene: TRBJ2-5; V gene: TRBV29-1
CDR3 protein: ASSYGGPNYGYT; J gene: TRBJ1-2; V gene: TRBV6-5
CDR3 protein: ASSRARQNTGELF; J gene: TRBJ2-2; V gene: TRBV7-6
CDR3 protein: ASSDGQGFNSPLH; J gene: TRBJ1-6; V gene: TRBV7-9
CDR3 protein: ASSRAPSGGSTDTQY; J gene: TRBJ2-3; V gene: TRBV19
CDR3 protein: ATSNGPLGNDEQY; J gene: TRBJ2-7; V gene: TRBV6-1
CDR3 protein: ASHDHYEQY; J gene: TRBJ2-7; V gene: TRBV7-8
CDR3 protein: ASSITLPTERLKTNYGYT; J gene: TRBJ1-2; V gene: TRBV19
CDR3 protein: ASSEFIGGPSTDTQY; J gene: TRBJ2-3; V gene: TRBV25-1
CDR3 protein: ASSLTVEGPQH; J gene: TRBJ1-5; V gene: TRBV5-1
CDR3 protein: SARRLVGVSYEQY; J gene: TRBJ2-7; V gene: TRBV20-1
CDR3 protein: ASRPEGVGYGYT; J gene: TRBJ1-2; V gene: TRBV6-1
CDR3 protein: ASDGGSSYNEQF; J gene: TRBJ2-1; V gene: TRBV19
CDR3 protein: GKRTDSSGNTIY; J gene: TRBJ1-3; V gene: TRBV20-1
CDR3 protein: ASSLSISYNEQF; J gene: TRBJ2-1; V gene: TRBV7-9
CDR3 protein: ASHLEGGGQPQH; J gene: TRBJ1-5; V gene: TRBV19
CDR3 protein: ASTVAGGSYEQY; J gene: TRBJ2-7; V gene: TRBV6-1